This TCR beta chain is from a study of blood T cells in healthy people across ages. With a J-beta primer mix and a sample-barcoded 5' primer, a second PCR ran roughly 6 to 11 cycles. TCRdb reanalysed the 5' RACE reads using MiXCR and keeps one entry per CDR3 protein. This sample yields around 500,000 distinct CDR3 sequences, of which around 48% are seen a single time; approximately 25% belongs to the top ten. CDR1 and CDR2 from the germline V gene are SGDLS and YYNGEE. This CDR3 comprises 14 residues. The sequenced material came from blood. The chain joins TRBV9 to TRBJ2-1; D is uncertain. The J call is uncertain, as TRBJ2-7 better fits the DNA end. This receptor was identified in a man of 80 years or more in good health. CDR3 sequence: CASSVAPSDNEQYF. The CDR3, as DNA: TGTGCCAGCAGCGTAGCGCCCTCCGACAATGAGCAGTACTTC.